The 3 T cell receptor beta chains below all came from one sample that was sequenced in a study of blood T cell repertoires in COVID-19. TCRdb's table, derived via immunoSEQ multiplex PCR, lists solely in-frame clones and lacks some. The profile covers hundreds of thousands of clones, with 80% to 90% appearing a single time and 15% to 18% taken by the ten largest. The specimen sequenced was PBMCs or T cells enriched from blood (not recorded which). The receptors were sampled from a man younger than 30 who had recovered from COVID-19.

This rearrangement joins TRBV3-1 (or the pseudogene TRBV3-2) to TRBJ2-3; the match to TRBD2 covers 8 bases. The length of the CDR3 is 16 residues. Germline V gene sequence: CDR1 LGHDT, CDR2 YNNKEL (reference sequence). J was trimmed by 5 bases and V by 1 base; bases with no gene match: 8. CDR3 loop: CASSQGRKRGRDTQYF. CDR3 nucleotides: TGTGCCAGCAGCCAAGGTCGTAAGCGGGGGAGAGATACGCAGTATTTT.

The chain employs TRBV27 and TRBJ1-1; a weak D match, TRBD1 (6 bases). CDR1 MNHEY and CDR2 SMNVEV come from the germline V gene (reference sequence). V dropped 2 bases and J dropped 4 bases, with 8 bases sitting between them. CDR3 length: 13 residues. In DNA form, the CDR3 reads TGTGCCAGCAGTTTAACAGGGCTCACTGAAGCTTTCTTT. It codes for CASSLTGLTEAFF.

This chain links TRBV6-1 with TRBJ1-2; possible D gene TRBD1, 5 bases. Trimming stripped 0 bases from V and 3 bases from J, with 14 bases between. CDR1 is MNHNS, CDR2 SASEGT, per germline. This CDR3 is 16 amino acids long. The CDR3 loop reads CASSEAQAEQYYGYTF. The CDR3 DNA is TGTGCCAGCAGTGAAGCACAGGCAGAACAATACTATGGCTACACCTTC.